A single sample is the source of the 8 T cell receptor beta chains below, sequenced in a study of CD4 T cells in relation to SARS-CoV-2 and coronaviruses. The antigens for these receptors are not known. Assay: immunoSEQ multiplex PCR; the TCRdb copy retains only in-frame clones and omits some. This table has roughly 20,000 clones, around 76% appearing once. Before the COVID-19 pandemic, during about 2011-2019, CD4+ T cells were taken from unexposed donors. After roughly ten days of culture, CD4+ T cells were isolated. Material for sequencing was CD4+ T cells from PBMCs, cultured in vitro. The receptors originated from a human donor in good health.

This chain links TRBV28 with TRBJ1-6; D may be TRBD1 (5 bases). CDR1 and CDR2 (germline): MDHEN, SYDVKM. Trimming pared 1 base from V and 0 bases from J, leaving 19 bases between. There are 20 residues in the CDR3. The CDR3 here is CASSLFTGTGRSSYNSPLHF. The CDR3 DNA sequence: TGTGCCAGCAGTTTATTCACGGGGACCGGGAGGAGCTCCTATAATTCACCCCTCCACTTT. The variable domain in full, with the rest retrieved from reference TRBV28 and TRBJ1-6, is DVKVTQSSRYLVKRTGEKVFLECVQDMDHENMFWYRQDPGLGLRLIYFSYDVKMKEKGDIPEGYSVSREKKERFSLILESASTNQTSMYLCASSLFTGTGRSSYNSPLHFGNGTRLTVT.

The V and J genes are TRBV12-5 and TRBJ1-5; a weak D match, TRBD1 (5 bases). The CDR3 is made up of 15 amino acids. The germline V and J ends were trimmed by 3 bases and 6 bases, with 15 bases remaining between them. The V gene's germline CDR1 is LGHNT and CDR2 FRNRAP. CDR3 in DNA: TGTGCTAGTGGTTTCATCTCGGGGGGAGGTCAGCCCCAGCATTTT. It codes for CASGFISGGGQPQHF.

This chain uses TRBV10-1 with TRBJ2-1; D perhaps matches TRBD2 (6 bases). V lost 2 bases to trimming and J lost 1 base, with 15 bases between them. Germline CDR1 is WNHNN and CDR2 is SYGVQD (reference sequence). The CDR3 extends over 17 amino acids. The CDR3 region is CASSEPPGGKSYNEQFF. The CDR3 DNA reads TGCGCCAGCAGTGAGCCCCCAGGCGGGAAGTCCTACAATGAGCAGTTCTTC.

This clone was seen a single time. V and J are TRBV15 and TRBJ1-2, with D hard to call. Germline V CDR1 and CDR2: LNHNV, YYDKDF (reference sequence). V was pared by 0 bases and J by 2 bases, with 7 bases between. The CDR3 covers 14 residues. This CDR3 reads CATSRDPVNYGYTF. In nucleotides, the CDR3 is TGTGCCACCAGCAGAGATCCCGTGAACTATGGCTACACCTTC.

In nucleotides, the CDR3 is TGTGCCAGAAAAGGGACTAGTTCTGCTGAGCAGTTCTTC. This codes for CARKGTSSAEQFF. This chain joins TRBV2 and TRBJ2-1, with 8 nucleotides matching TRBD2. Germline CDR1 is SNHLY and CDR2 is FYNNEI. The trim removed 9 bases at V and 9 bases at J, leaving 10 bases unmatched. The CDR3 runs to 13 residues.

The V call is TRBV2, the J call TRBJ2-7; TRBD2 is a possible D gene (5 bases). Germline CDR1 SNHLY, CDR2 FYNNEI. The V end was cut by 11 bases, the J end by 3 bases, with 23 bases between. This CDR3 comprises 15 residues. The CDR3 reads CACRGLKVNVYEQYF. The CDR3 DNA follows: TGTGCCTGTCGAGGGTTAAAAGTGAACGTCTACGAGCAGTACTTC.

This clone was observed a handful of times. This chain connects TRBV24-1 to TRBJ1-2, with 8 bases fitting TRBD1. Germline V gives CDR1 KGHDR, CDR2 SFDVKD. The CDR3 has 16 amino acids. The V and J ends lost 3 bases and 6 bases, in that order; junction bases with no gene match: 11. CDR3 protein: CATSDGGGDRGHGYTF. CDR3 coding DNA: TGTGCCACCAGTGATGGGGGTGGAGACAGGGGCCATGGCTACACCTTC.

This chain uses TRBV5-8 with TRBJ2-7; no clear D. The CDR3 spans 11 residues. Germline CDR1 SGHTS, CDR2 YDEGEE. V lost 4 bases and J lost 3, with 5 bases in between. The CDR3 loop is CASSPRYEQYF. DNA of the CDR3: TGTGCCAGCAGCCCCCGCTACGAGCAGTACTTC. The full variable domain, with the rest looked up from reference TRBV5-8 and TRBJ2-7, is EAGVTQSPTHLIKTRGQQATLRCSPISGHTSVYWYQQALGLGLQFLLWYDEGEERNRGNFPPRFSGRQFPNYSSELNVNALELEDSALYLCASSPRYEQYFGPGTRLTVT.